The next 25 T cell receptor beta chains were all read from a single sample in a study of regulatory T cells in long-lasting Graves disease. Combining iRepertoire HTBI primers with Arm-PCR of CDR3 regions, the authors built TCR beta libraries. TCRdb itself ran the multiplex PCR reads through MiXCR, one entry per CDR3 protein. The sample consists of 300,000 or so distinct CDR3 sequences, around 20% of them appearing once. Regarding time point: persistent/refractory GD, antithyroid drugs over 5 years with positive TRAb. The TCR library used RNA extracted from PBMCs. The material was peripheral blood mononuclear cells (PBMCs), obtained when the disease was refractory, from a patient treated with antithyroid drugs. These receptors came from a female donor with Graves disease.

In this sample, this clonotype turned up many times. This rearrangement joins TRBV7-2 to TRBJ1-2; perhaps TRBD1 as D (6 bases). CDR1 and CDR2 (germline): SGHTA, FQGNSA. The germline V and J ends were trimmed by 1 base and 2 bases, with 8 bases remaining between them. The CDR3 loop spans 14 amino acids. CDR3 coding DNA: TGTGCCAGCAGCTTAGGGACAGAAAACTATGGCTACACCTTC. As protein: CASSLGTENYGYTF.

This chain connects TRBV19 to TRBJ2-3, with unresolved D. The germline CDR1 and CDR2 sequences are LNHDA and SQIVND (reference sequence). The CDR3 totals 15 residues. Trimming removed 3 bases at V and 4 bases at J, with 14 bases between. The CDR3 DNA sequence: TGTGCCAGTAGTATCCGGATGGGGTATTCAGATACGCAGTATTTT. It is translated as CASSIRMGYSDTQYF. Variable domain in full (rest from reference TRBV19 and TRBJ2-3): DGGITQSPKYLFRKEGQNVTLSCEQNLNHDAMYWYRQDPGQGLRLIYYSQIVNDFQKGDIAEGYSVSREKKESFPLTVTSAQKNPTAFYLCASSIRMGYSDTQYFGPGTRLTVL.

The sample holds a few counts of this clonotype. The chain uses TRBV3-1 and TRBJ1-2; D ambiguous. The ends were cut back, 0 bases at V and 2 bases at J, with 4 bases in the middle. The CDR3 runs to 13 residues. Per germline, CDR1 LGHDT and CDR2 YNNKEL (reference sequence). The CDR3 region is CASSQDLNYGYTF. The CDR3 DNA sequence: TGTGCCAGCAGCCAAGATCTGAACTATGGCTACACCTTC.

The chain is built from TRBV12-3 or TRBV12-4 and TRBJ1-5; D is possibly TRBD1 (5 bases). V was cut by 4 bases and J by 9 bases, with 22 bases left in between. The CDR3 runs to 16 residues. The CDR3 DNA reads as TGTGCCAGCAGTTCCCCGACGGCAGGGAGAGAGGGGCCCCAGCATTTT. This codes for CASSSPTAGREGPQHF.

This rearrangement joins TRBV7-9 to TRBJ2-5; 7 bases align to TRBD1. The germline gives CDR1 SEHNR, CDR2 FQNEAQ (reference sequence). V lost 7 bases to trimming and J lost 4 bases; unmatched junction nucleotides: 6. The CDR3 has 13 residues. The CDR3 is CASTFNRGETQYF. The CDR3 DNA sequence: TGTGCCAGCACCTTTAACAGGGGAGAGACCCAGTACTTC.

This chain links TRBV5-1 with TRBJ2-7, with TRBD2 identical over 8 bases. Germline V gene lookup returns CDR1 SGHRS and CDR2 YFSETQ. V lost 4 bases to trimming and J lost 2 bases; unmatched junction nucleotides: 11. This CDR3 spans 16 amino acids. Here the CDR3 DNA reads TGCGCCAGCAGCGCCAGAAAGGGGACTAGAACCTACGAGCAGTACTTC. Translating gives CASSARKGTRTYEQYF.

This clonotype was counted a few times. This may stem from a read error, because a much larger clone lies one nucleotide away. CDR3 protein: CASSPSPGPGPYGYIF. The CDR3 DNA follows: TGTGCCAGCAGTCCCTCCCCCGGACCGGGCCCCTATGGCTACATCTTC. The rearrangement joins TRBV27 to TRBJ1-2; D remains ambiguous. Per the germline V gene, CDR1 is MNHEY and CDR2 is SMNVEV (reference sequence). The CDR3 sequence is 16 residues long.

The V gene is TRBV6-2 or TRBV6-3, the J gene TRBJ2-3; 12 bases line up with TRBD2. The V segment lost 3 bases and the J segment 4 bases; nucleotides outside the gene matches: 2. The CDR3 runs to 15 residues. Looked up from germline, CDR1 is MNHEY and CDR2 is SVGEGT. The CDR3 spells CASSYLAGGSDTQYF. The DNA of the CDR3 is TGTGCCAGCAGTTATCTAGCGGGGGGGTCAGATACGCAGTATTTT.

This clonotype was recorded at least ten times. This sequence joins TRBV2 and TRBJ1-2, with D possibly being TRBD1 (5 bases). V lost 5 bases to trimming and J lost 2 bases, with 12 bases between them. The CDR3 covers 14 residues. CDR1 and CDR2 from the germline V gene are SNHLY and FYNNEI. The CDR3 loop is CASSPGRFNYGYTF. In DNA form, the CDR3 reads TGTGCCAGCAGTCCGGGACGTTTCAACTATGGCTACACCTTC.

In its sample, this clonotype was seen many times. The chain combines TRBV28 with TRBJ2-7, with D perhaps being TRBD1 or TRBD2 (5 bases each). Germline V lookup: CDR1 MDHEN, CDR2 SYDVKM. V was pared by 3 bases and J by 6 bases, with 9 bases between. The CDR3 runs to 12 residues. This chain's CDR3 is CASSFGGGEQYF. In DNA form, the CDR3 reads TGTGCCAGCAGTTTTGGGGGTGGCGAGCAGTACTTC.

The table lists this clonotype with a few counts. The chain's CDR3 is CASNPRQGNTGELFF. Written as DNA, the CDR3 is TGTGCCAGCAACCCCCGTCAGGGGAACACCGGGGAGCTGTTTTTT. The V and J genes are TRBV12-3 or TRBV12-4 and TRBJ2-2; D perhaps matches TRBD1 (5 bases). Trimming removed 7 bases from V and 1 base from J, with 13 bases in between. The CDR3 has 15 amino acids.

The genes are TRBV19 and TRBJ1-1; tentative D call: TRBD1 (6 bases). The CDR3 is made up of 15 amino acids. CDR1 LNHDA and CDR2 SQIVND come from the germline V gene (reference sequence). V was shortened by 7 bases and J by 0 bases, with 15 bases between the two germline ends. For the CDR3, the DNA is TGTGCCAGTACCACCATGGACAGAATGAACACTGAAGCTTTCTTT. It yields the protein CASTTMDRMNTEAFF. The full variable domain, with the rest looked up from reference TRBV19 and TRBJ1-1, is DGGITQSPKYLFRKEGQNVTLSCEQNLNHDAMYWYRQDPGQGLRLIYYSQIVNDFQKGDIAEGYSVSREKKESFPLTVTSAQKNPTAFYLCASTTMDRMNTEAFFGQGTRLTVV.

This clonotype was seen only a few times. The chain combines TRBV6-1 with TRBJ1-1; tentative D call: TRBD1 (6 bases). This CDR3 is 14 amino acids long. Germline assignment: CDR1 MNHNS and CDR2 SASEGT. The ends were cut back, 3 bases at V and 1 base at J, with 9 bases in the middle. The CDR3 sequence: CASSDRGTNTEAFF. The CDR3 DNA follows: TGTGCCAGCAGTGACAGGGGAACGAACACTGAAGCTTTCTTT.

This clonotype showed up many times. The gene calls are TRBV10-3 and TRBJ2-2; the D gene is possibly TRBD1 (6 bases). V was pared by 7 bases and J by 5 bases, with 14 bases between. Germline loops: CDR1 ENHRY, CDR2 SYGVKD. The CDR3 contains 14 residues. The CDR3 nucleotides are TGTGCCATCAACCGAAGAGGGGGAACCGGGGAGCTGTTTTTT. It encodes CAINRRGGTGELFF.

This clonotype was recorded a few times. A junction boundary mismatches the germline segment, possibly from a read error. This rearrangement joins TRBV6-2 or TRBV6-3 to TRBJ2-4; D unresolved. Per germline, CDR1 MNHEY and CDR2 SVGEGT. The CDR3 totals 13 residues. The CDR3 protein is CASSPRAKNVQYF. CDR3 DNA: TGTGCCAGCAGTCCCCGAGCCAAAAACGTTCAGTACTTC.

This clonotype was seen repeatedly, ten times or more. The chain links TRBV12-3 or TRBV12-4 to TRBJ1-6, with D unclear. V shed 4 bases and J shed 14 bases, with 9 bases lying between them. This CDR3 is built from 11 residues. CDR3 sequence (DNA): TGTGCCAGCAGTTCCTCGGGAACCCTCCACTTT. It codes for CASSSSGTLHF.

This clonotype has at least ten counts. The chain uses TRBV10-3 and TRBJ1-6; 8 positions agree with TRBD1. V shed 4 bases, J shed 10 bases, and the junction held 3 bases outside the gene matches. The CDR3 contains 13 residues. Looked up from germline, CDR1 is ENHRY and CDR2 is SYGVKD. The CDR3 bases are TGTGCCATCAGTGCGACAGGGGACTCACCCCTCCACTTT. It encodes CAISATGDSPLHF.

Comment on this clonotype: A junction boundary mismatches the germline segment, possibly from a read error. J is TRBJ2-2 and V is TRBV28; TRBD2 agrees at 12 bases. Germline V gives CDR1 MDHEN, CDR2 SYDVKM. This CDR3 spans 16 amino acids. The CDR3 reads CASSPPGLAGTGKLFF. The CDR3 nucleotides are TGTGCCAGCAGTCCGCCAGGACTAGCGGGAACCGGGAAGCTGTTTTTT.

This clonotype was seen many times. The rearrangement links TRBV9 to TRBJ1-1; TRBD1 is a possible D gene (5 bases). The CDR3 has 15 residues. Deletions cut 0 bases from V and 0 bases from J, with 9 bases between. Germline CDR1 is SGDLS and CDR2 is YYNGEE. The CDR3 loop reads CASSVGGTLNTEAFF. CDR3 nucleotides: TGTGCCAGCAGCGTAGGGGGCACCCTGAACACTGAAGCTTTCTTT.

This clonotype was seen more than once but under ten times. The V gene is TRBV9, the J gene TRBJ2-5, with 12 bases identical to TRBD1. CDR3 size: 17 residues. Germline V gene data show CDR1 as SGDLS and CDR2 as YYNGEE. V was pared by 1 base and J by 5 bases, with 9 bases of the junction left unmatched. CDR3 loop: CASSVYSGTGGIETQYF. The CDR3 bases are TGTGCCAGCAGCGTATACTCCGGGACAGGGGGCATCGAGACCCAGTACTTC.

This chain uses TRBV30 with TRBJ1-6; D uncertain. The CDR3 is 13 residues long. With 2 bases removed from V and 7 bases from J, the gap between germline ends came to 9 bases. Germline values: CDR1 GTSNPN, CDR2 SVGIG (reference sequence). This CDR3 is CAWSRGANSPLHF. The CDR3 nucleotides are TGTGCCTGGAGTAGAGGAGCCAATTCACCCCTCCACTTT.

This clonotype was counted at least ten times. CDR3: CASSPGRDRRGKLFF. The CDR3 DNA sequence: TGTGCCAGCAGTCCCGGCCGGGACAGGCGGGGAAAACTGTTTTTT. J is TRBJ1-4 and V is TRBV27, with 8 nucleotides matching TRBD1. V lost 5 bases to trimming and J lost 10 bases; unmatched junction nucleotides: 12. The CDR3 is 15 amino acids. Germline CDR1 and CDR2: MNHEY and SMNVEV (reference sequence).

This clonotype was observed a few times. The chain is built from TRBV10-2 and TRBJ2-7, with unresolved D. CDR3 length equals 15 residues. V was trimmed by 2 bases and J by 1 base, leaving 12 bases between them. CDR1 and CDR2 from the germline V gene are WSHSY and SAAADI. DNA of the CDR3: TGCGCCAGCAGTGAGGCGGACGGCCAATCCTACGAGCAGTACTTC. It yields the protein CASSEADGQSYEQYF.

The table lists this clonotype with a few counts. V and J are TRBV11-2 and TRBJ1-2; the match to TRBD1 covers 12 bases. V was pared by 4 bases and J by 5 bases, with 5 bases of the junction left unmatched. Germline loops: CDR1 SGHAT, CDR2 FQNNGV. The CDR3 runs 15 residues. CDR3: CASSYGTGGWYGYTF. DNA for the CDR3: TGTGCCAGCAGCTACGGGACAGGGGGCTGGTATGGCTACACCTTC. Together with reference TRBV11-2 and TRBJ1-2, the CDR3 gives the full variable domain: EAGVAQSPRYKIIEKRQSVAFWCNPISGHATLYWYQQILGQGPKLLIQFQNNGVVDDSQLPKDRFSAERLKGVDSTLKIQPAKLEDSAVYLCASSYGTGGWYGYTFGSGTRLTVV.

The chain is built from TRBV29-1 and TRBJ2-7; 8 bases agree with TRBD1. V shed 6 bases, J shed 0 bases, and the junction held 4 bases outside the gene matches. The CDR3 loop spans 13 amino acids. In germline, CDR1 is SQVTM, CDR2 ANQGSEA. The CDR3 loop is CSVRTGSSYEQYF. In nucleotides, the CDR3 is TGCAGCGTGAGGACAGGGAGCTCCTACGAGCAGTACTTC.